The rows below give T cell receptor beta chains drawn from one sample of a study of T cell responses to AZD1222 COVID-19 vaccine. The protocol was immunoSEQ multiplex PCR, while the TCRdb copy is restricted to in-frame clones and leaves out a portion. The repertoire consists of about 120,000 clones, with about 90% occurring once and the leading ten covering over 5%. The sequenced sample was peripheral blood, obtained on day 0 of AZD1222 vaccination. These receptors originate from an adult in good health. CDR3s include the opening cysteine and the closing phenylalanine or tryptophan. D genes are given only for firm matches. A clone size is listed for some rows: how often the clone was seen (once, few, many), or a class if it is expanded.

D	V	J	size	CDR3	DNA
-	TRBV5-1	TRBJ1-5	-	CASSPTAADQPQHF	TGCGCCAGCAGCCCAACGGCGGCTGATCAGCCCCAGCATTTT
TRBD1	TRBV18	TRBJ1-2	-	CASSVDRDYGYTF	TGTGCCAGCTCAGTGGACAGGGACTATGGCTACACCTTC
-	TRBV5-8	TRBJ1-1	-	CASSLGRNTEAFF	TGTGCCAGCAGCTTGGGACGCAACACTGAAGCTTTCTTT
-	TRBV14	TRBJ1-1	-	CASSQEGDPSGEAFF	TGTGCCAGCAGCCAAGAAGGGGATCCTTCAGGTGAAGCTTTCTTT
-	TRBV10-1	TRBJ2-2	-	CASSDGRNTGELFF	TGCGCCAGCAGCGACGGACGGAACACCGGGGAGCTGTTTTTT
-	TRBV6-1	TRBJ2-2	-	CASSWSGGELFF	TGTGCCAGCAGTTGGAGTGGCGGGGAGCTGTTTTTT
TRBD2	TRBV11-2	TRBJ2-1	few	CASSLGSGTSEPSENEQFF	TGTGCCAGCAGCTTAGGGTCCGGGACTAGCGAGCCCAGCGAGAATGAGCAGTTCTTC
TRBD1	TRBV28	TRBJ2-7	-	CASSNPDRGNYEQYF	TGTGCCAGCAGTAATCCGGACAGGGGAAACTACGAGCAGTACTTC
-	TRBV3-1/TRBV3-2	TRBJ1-4	-	CASSQGTANEKLFF	TGTGCCAGCAGCCAAGGGACAGCCAATGAAAAACTGTTTTTT
-	TRBV30	TRBJ2-2	-	CAWSHAGTVNTGELFF	TGTGCCTGGAGTCACGCAGGGACGGTGAACACCGGGGAGCTGTTTTTT
-	TRBV19	TRBJ1-2	-	CASSPTAGQFYGYTF	TGTGCCAGTAGTCCTACGGCTGGACAGTTCTATGGCTACACCTTC
-	TRBV20-1	TRBJ2-3	-	CSALLGRGQYF	TGCAGTGCTCTTCTTGGCAGGGGACAGTATTTT